These T cell receptor beta chains were read from a single sample in a study of blood T cell repertoires in COVID-19. Profiled with immunoSEQ multiplex PCR; TCRdb holds only in-frame clones, not every one. The sample includes under 250,000 clones, 60% to 85% seen only once; the top ten take 5.5%. Sequencing input: peripheral blood. All receptors come from a woman in her 70s with acute or convalescent COVID-19. Each CDR3 is given with its conserved first and last residue. The order of the fields is D gene, clone size, J gene, CDR3 length, V gene, CDR3 DNA, CDR3 protein. A D gene is named only where the DNA matches it firmly. The size entry is marked missing in some rows and otherwise reads once, few, many or a size class.

TRBD2	NA	TRBJ2-1	15	TRBV5-1	TGCGCCAGCAGCTTGGAGGGAGGGCCCTACAATGAGCAGTTCTTC	CASSLEGGPYNEQFF
NA	NA	TRBJ1-2	14	TRBV5-4	TGTGCCAGCAGCTTGGAGGGGGCTAACTATGGCTACACCTTC	CASSLEGANYGYTF
NA	NA	TRBJ2-2	14	TRBV21-1	TGTGCCAGCAGCAAAGGGGGCCGGACCGGGGAGCTGTTTTTT	CASSKGGRTGELFF
TRBD1	NA	TRBJ1-5	14	TRBV5-6	TGTGCCAGCAGCTTCAGGGGGAAAAATCAGCCCCAGCATTTT	CASSFRGKNQPQHF
TRBD2	NA	TRBJ2-1	14	TRBV28	TGTGCCAGCAGTTGGGCTAGCGGGAGCTATGAGCAGTTCTTC	CASSWASGSYEQFF
TRBD1	few	TRBJ2-7	15	TRBV6-5	TGTGCCAGTAGAGGATCCGGGACAGGGTCCTACGAGCAGTACTTC	CASRGSGTGSYEQYF
NA	NA	TRBJ2-6	15	TRBV19	TGTGCCAGCTCCCTCAGGGACTTTGGGGCCAACGTCCTGACTTTC	CASSLRDFGANVLTF
NA	few	TRBJ1-1	13	TRBV12-3/TRBV12-4	TGTGCCAGCAGTCTGCTAATGAACACTGAAGCTTTCTTT	CASSLLMNTEAFF
NA	NA	TRBJ2-5	14	TRBV7-9	TGTGCCAGCAGCTTATTTTCAGGGGTGGAGACCCAGTACTTC	CASSLFSGVETQYF
NA	NA	TRBJ1-6	17	TRBV6-1	TGTGCCAGCAGTGAACAGGGGTTAGATTTTCTGAGGTCACCCCTCCACTTT	CASSEQGLDFLRSPLHF
NA	NA	TRBJ1-1	15	TRBV21-1	TGTGCCAGCAGCGCTTGCGGGACGGCGAACACTGAAGCTTTCTTT	CASSACGTANTEAFF
TRBD2	NA	TRBJ2-1	16	TRBV10-3	TGTGCCATCAGTGAGGGGACGAGCGGGAGACGAAATGAGCAGTTCTTC	CAISEGTSGRRNEQFF
TRBD1	NA	TRBJ2-7	19	TRBV7-9	TGTGCCAGCAGCTTAGTATTTAGCGGGTCGGGACAGGGACCCCACGAGCAGTACTTC	CASSLVFSGSGQGPHEQYF
NA	NA	TRBJ2-7	16	TRBV19	TGTGCCAGTAGTATAGTCGGTCACAGGACCTCCTACGAGCAGTACTTC	CASSIVGHRTSYEQYF
NA	NA	TRBJ1-6	14	TRBV27	TGTGCCAGCAGCCTCCTCGGGGAGGATTCACCCCTCCACTTT	CASSLLGEDSPLHF
TRBD2	NA	TRBJ2-3	14	TRBV7-6	TGTGCCAGCAGCTCCGCGGGGGACACAGATACGCAGTATTTT	CASSSAGDTDTQYF
TRBD2	NA	TRBJ2-7	17	TRBV27	TGTGCCAGCAGTTTATCGCGAACACTAGCGGGGGGCTACGAGCAGTACTTC	CASSLSRTLAGGYEQYF
TRBD1	NA	TRBJ2-1	15	TRBV6-5	TGTGCCAGCAGCCAAGGACAGGGGGCTTACAATGAGCAGTTCTTC	CASSQGQGAYNEQFF
NA	many	TRBJ1-4	16	TRBV2	TGTGCCAGCTCAAGGGGCAGAGCCTCTGGTAATGAAAAACTGTTTTTT	CASSRGRASGNEKLFF
NA	few	TRBJ1-2	14	TRBV5-8	TGTGCCAGCGGGATTAGCGGCGGCCTCCTGTCCTTCACCTTC	CASGISGGLLSFTF
NA	NA	TRBJ1-4	15	TRBV7-9	TGTGCCAGCAGCAAAGACAGTGATTATAATGAAAAACTGTTTTTT	CASSKDSDYNEKLFF
NA	NA	TRBJ2-1	14	TRBV28	TGTGCCAGCGGTATGGCGGTCTCCTACAATGAGCAGTTCTTC	CASGMAVSYNEQFF
NA	few	TRBJ1-2	13	TRBV2	TGTGCCAGCAGTGACCACAGCAACTATGGCTACACCTTC	CASSDHSNYGYTF
NA	NA	TRBJ2-3	12	TRBV9	TGTGCCAGCAGCCGAGGGAGAGATACGCAGTATTTT	CASSRGRDTQYF
TRBD1	NA	TRBJ1-5	17	TRBV19	TGTGCCAGTAGTCCCACCGGGACAGGGGGCCTCAATCAGCCCCAGCATTTT	CASSPTGTGGLNQPQHF
TRBD2	NA	TRBJ2-1	16	TRBV7-2	TGTGCCAGCAGCATACTAGCGGGAGGTCCCTACAATGAGCAGTTCTTC	CASSILAGGPYNEQFF
NA	NA	TRBJ1-4	15	TRBV3-1/TRBV3-2	TGTGCCAGCAGCCCCCGAAGAGGGCTTGGAGAAAAACTGTTTTTT	CASSPRRGLGEKLFF
NA	once	TRBJ2-2	15	TRBV5-1	TGCGCCAGCAGCTTGGACAGATCCGGCACCGGGGAGCTGTTTTTT	CASSLDRSGTGELFF
TRBD2	NA	TRBJ2-3	16	TRBV19	TGTGCCAGTAGTGTCCTAGTAGCGGGAGGGCGAGATACGCAGTATTTT	CASSVLVAGGRDTQYF
NA	few	TRBJ2-2	18	TRBV4-1	TGCGCCAGCAGCCAAGATCTAATGGGGGGACGTAACACCGGGGAGCTGTTTTTT	CASSQDLMGGRNTGELFF
TRBD1	NA	TRBJ1-2	14	TRBV5-1	TGCGCCAGCAGCGAGGGACAGGGCAGGTTTGGCTACACCTTC	CASSEGQGRFGYTF